This record covers a single T cell receptor beta chain. The sample is drawn from a study of sequential checkpoint blockade in melanoma. The protocol was immunoSEQ multiplex PCR, while the TCRdb copy is restricted to in-frame clones and leaves out a portion. The data show about 12,000 clones, 82% seen once. As for treatment: randomized to nivolumab then ipilimumab (arm A) or the reverse (arm B). This CDR3 contains 17 residues. The junction had 10 bases not matched to a gene; V was cut back by 8 bases and J by 0 bases. Germline-derived CDR1 and CDR2 are SGHVS and FQNEAQ. This specimen was CD8+ T cells sorted from blood (inferred from file names), taken from a patient given nivolumab and ipilimumab in sequence. J is TRBJ2-6 and V is TRBV7-8; 7 positions match TRBD2. The receptor was isolated from a human donor with melanoma. CDR3: CASAFAGDFSGANVLTF. The CDR3 coding sequence is TGTGCCAGCGCGTTTGCGGGGGACTTCTCTGGGGCCAACGTCCTGACTTTC.